These 22 T cell receptor beta chains came from one sample sequenced in a study of T-cell reconstitution after alpha-beta-depleted transplantation in children. Researchers prepared the TCRbeta library using unique molecular identifiers, the study reports. TCRdb re-derived calls from the PCR reads in MiXCR, one entry per CDR3 protein. Found here are more than 300,000 distinct CDR3 sequences, roughly 15% of them singletons; the top ten hold around 43%. Sequenced material: PBMCs, mostly from graft donor cells, taken 360 days after TCRalphabeta/CD19-depleted stem cell transplant. The receptors come from a male patient aged 2 to 9 who had a stem cell transplant for acute lymphoblastic leukemia, so the T cells may come from the graft donor.

This clonotype was observed many times. The rearrangement links TRBV6-5 to TRBJ2-2; D is uncertain. CDR3 size: 17 residues. The V gene's germline CDR1 is MNHEY and CDR2 SVGAGI. V was trimmed by 0 bases and J by 0 bases, leaving 11 bases between them. The CDR3 nucleotides are TGTGCCAGCAGTTACTCTCCTGTTACGACGAACACCGGGGAGCTGTTTTTT. This gives the protein CASSYSPVTTNTGELFF.

The chain carries TRBV12-3 or TRBV12-4 and TRBJ1-2; 7 bases line up with TRBD1. The trim removed 7 bases at V and 5 bases at J, leaving 4 bases unmatched. This CDR3 spans 12 amino acids. The CDR3 protein is CASTTGVYGYTF. Written as DNA, the CDR3 is TGTGCCAGCACCACAGGGGTGTATGGCTACACCTTC.

The chain is built from TRBV29-1 and TRBJ2-1; 10 bases align to TRBD2. Germline lookup yields CDR1 SQVTM and CDR2 ANQGSEA. V was clipped by 3 bases and J by 1 base; unmatched bases: 3. CDR3 size: 15 residues. This chain's CDR3 is CSVEPGLASYNEQFF. CDR3 sequence (DNA): TGCAGCGTTGAGCCGGGACTAGCGTCCTACAATGAGCAGTTCTTC.

This clonotype was picked up a small number of times. The chain combines TRBV10-3 with TRBJ2-3, with unresolved D. The CDR3 extends over 11 amino acids. In germline, CDR1 is ENHRY, CDR2 SYGVKD. Trimming took off 8 bases at V and 2 bases at J, with 5 bases between the two ends. The CDR3 is CAIGNTDTQYF. The CDR3 DNA sequence: TGTGCCATCGGCAACACAGATACGCAGTATTTT.

As for this clonotype: A junction end diverges from the germline sequence, so it may reflect a read error. The J gene is TRBJ2-7, the V gene TRBV11-2; possible D gene TRBD2, 6 bases. The CDR3 has 16 residues. CDR1 and CDR2 from the germline V gene are SGHAT and FQNNGV. This chain's CDR3 is CASSPRGWRASHEQYF. In DNA form, the CDR3 reads TGTGCCAGCAGCCCCCGAGGCTGGAGGGCCTCCCACGAGCAGTACTTC.

The J gene is TRBJ2-4, the V gene TRBV20-1; D possibly corresponds to TRBD1 (5 bases). V dropped 2 bases and J dropped 5 bases, with 10 bases sitting between them. The CDR3 is 13 amino acids. CDR1 is DFQATT, CDR2 SNEGSKA, per germline (reference sequence). This chain's CDR3 is CSARPGAENIQYF. For the CDR3, the DNA is TGCAGTGCTAGACCTGGGGCTGAAAACATTCAGTACTTC.

This clonotype was observed a few times. One end of the junction does not line up with germline, which may come from a read error. The chain is built from TRBV30 and TRBJ2-7; D remains unclear. The CDR3 extends over 14 amino acids. The germline V gene has CDR1 GTSNPN and CDR2 SVGIG (reference sequence). The CDR3 DNA follows: TGTGCCTGGAGTGTATTGCCGCGAGCCTACGAGCAGTATTTC. It yields the protein CAWSVLPRAYEQYF.

The chain employs TRBV20-1 and TRBJ2-5; no definite D call. Trimming removed 3 bases from V and 0 bases from J, with 8 bases in between. Germline values: CDR1 DFQATT, CDR2 SNEGSKA (reference sequence). The CDR3 is 13 amino acids. This CDR3 reads CSASPPYQETQYF. For the CDR3, the DNA is TGCAGTGCTAGCCCACCGTACCAAGAGACCCAGTACTTC.

The chain couples TRBV5-1 to TRBJ1-4, with a weak D call TRBD1 (5 bases). Looked up from germline, CDR1 is SGHRS and CDR2 is YFSETQ. This CDR3 has 14 residues. Trimming pared 1 base from V and 8 bases from J, leaving 12 bases between. The CDR3 spells CASSLTGIGEKLFF. In DNA form, the CDR3 reads TGCGCCAGCAGCTTGACAGGAATCGGGGAAAAACTGTTTTTT. Supplemented by reference TRBV5-1 and TRBJ1-4, the full variable domain reads KAGVTQTPRYLIKTRGQQVTLSCSPISGHRSVSWYQQTPGQGLQFLFEYFSETQRNKGNFPGRFSGRQFSNSRSEMNVSTLELGDSALYLCASSLTGIGEKLFFGSGTQLSVL.

This clonotype has a handful of counts. The rearrangement uses TRBV24-1 and TRBJ2-3, with 7 bases fitting TRBD2. V lost 2 bases to trimming and J lost 3 bases; unmatched junction nucleotides: 4. This CDR3 region has 15 residues. Germline values: CDR1 KGHDR, CDR2 SFDVKD. CDR3 DNA sequence: TGTGCCACCAGTGATTCGGGGGGAGGTACAGATACGCAGTATTTT. It encodes CATSDSGGGTDTQYF.

The rearrangement joins TRBV9 to TRBJ2-7; D not certain. The CDR3 consists of 15 residues. Germline CDR1 reads SGDLS; CDR2 reads YYNGEE. V gave up 2 bases and J gave up 2 bases, with 14 bases separating them. The DNA for the CDR3 is TGTGCCAGCAGCGTTTCTGCCGACCTCCCCTACGAGCAGTACTTC. As protein: CASSVSADLPYEQYF.

The chain has TRBV7-2 and TRBJ2-7, with 9 bases aligning to TRBD2. Germline CDR1 is SGHTA and CDR2 is FQGNSA. Trimming removed 0 bases from V and 9 bases from J; junction bases left unmatched: 6. The CDR3 has 14 residues. The CDR3 DNA follows: TGTGCCAGCAGCTTAGCTAGCGGGAGACTGGGGCAGTACTTC. It specifies CASSLASGRLGQYF.

This chain joins TRBV4-3 and TRBJ1-4; D ambiguous. This CDR3 has 12 amino acids. CDR1 is LGHNA, CDR2 YSLEER, per germline. V was trimmed by 1 base and J by 8 bases, leaving 5 bases between them. As DNA, the CDR3 is TGCGCCAGCAGCCAAGTAAGGGAAAAACTGTTTTTT. Translating gives CASSQVREKLFF.

This clonotype occurred a few times. The rearrangement uses TRBV6-2 or TRBV6-3 and TRBJ2-2; 8 bases agree with TRBD1. CDR1 and CDR2 (germline): MNHEY, SVGEGT. CDR3 length equals 16 residues. The V and J ends lost 6 bases and 7 bases, in that order; junction bases with no gene match: 13. DNA for the CDR3: TGTGCCAGCAGAGACACCCTCGGACAGGGTGGCGGGGAGCTGTTTTTT. Translated: CASRDTLGQGGGELFF.

This clonotype has only a few counts. J is TRBJ2-5 and V is TRBV12-3 or TRBV12-4; D is possibly TRBD1 or TRBD2 (6 bases each). CDR3 length: 13 amino acids. V lost 6 bases, J lost 2 bases, and 10 bases lay in between. Here the CDR3 reads CASSQGRQETQYF. CDR3 DNA sequence: TGTGCCAGCAGCCAGGGGAGGCAAGAGACCCAGTACTTC.

The table lists this clonotype with a few counts. The chain joins TRBV4-1 to TRBJ2-1; possibly TRBD2 for D (5 bases). CDR1 is MGHRA, CDR2 YSYEKL, per germline. The CDR3 length is 13 residues. The V gene lost 6 bases and the J gene lost 8 bases, with 14 bases spanning the gap. CDR3 loop: CASRRHEGYEQFF. Here the CDR3 DNA reads TGCGCCAGCAGGAGACATGAGGGCTATGAGCAGTTCTTC.

This clonotype was counted only a few times. The V gene is TRBV6-1, the J gene TRBJ1-5, with D unclear. CDR3 length equals 17 residues. CDR1 MNHNS and CDR2 SASEGT come from the germline V gene. Trimming removed 1 base from V and 0 bases from J, with 13 bases in between. CDR3 DNA sequence: TGTGCCAGCAGTGAAGGAGGGCTGATCCTTAGCAATCAGCCCCAGCATTTT. Protein: CASSEGGLILSNQPQHF.

The V and J genes are TRBV7-8 and TRBJ2-7; 14 positions agree with TRBD2. Germline values: CDR1 SGHVS, CDR2 FQNEAQ. The CDR3 consists of 15 residues. V dropped 6 bases and J dropped 7; count of bases not matched to a gene: 8. The CDR3 DNA reads TGTGCCAGCAGTTCTGCCGGACTAGCGGGAGGTGAGCAGTACTTC. Translated: CASSSAGLAGGEQYF.

The chain links TRBV1 to TRBJ2-1; TRBD2, the table's D call, lacks a check against the DNA. TRBV1 is tagged as a pseudogene. The CDR3 sequence is 15 residues long. The CDR3 here is CTSPVAGAGYNEQFF. The CDR3 region has the DNA TGCACCAGCCCGGTAGCGGGAGCTGGCTACAATGAGCAGTTCTTC.

J is TRBJ2-7 and V is TRBV24-1, with unresolved D. CDR3 length: 13 amino acids. CDR1 is KGHDR and CDR2 is SFDVKD in the germline V gene. Trimming took 6 bases from V and 3 from J, leaving 11 bases between them. For the CDR3, the DNA is TGTGCCACCAGTTCCCCCACTTGCTACGAGCAGTACTTC. It specifies CATSSPTCYEQYF.

The J gene is TRBJ2-7, the V gene TRBV5-6; D gene ambiguous. The CDR3 totals 15 residues. Germline V gene sequence: CDR1 SGHDT, CDR2 YYEEEE. V was clipped by 1 base and J by 0 bases, with 11 bases between them. In DNA form, the CDR3 reads TGTGCCAGCAGCTTGTCCATGAAGGGCTCCTACGAGCAGTACTTC. Translating it yields CASSLSMKGSYEQYF.

The V and J genes are TRBV20-1 and TRBJ2-5, with TRBD2 identical over 8 bases. The CDR3 extends over 13 amino acids. V was pared by 5 bases and J by 2 bases, with 4 bases of the junction left unmatched. From germline, CDR1 is DFQATT and CDR2 SNEGSKA (reference sequence). The CDR3 bases are TGCAGTGCTCGGACTAGCCCACAAGAGACCCAGTACTTC. Translated, it gives CSARTSPQETQYF.